This T cell receptor beta chain was found in a study of regulatory T cells in long-lasting Graves disease. The wider study: To qualify as persistent, Graves' disease required over 5 years of antithyroid drugs with positive TSH receptor antibodies.

To note about this clonotype: Its cognate antigen is unknown.

Study-wide results and limits: Public clonotype sharing was higher in persistent than newly diagnosed patients. Peripheral blood was the sole material, not thyroid tissue.

iRepertoire HTBI primers and Arm-PCR of CDR3 regions built TCR beta libraries. MiXCR, run by TCRdb on the multiplex PCR reads, gives a single entry per CDR3 protein. The table has about 450,000 distinct CDR3 sequences, about 20% seen once; the top ten hold around 24%. As to time point: persistent/refractory GD, antithyroid drugs over 5 years with positive TRAb. PBMCs were the source of the RNA used for TCR sequencing. The source material was peripheral blood mononuclear cells (PBMCs), sampled when the disease was refractory, from a patient treated with antithyroid drugs. This sequence originates from a female donor with Graves disease.

The CDR3 protein is CATSDLRGEQYF. DNA for the CDR3: TGTGCCACCAGTGACCTCAGGGGCGAGCAGTACTTC. The chain has TRBV24-1 and TRBJ2-7, with D tentatively TRBD1 (6 bases). The CDR3 totals 12 residues. Germline CDR1 and CDR2: KGHDR and SFDVKD. V lost 4 bases to trimming and J lost 6 bases, with 9 bases between them.